This T cell receptor beta chain was recorded in a study of identical twins (dated by TCRdb to the mid-2010s). Turning to the overall study: TCR alpha and beta repertoires from monozygotic twins, unrelated adults of various ages and cord blood were deep-sequenced to test whether fetal clonotypes persist. To rule out contamination, the twin experiments were replicated at different times with different library preparation protocols. The investigation overall reported the following: In monozygotic twins, out-of-frame TCR alpha sharing was systematically underestimated by recombination models, although the models agreed with sharing between unrelated individuals. Zero-insertion analyses could be partly confounded by invariant T cells such as MAIT and iNKT, though diverse VJ usage argued against such confounding for most clonotypes. In beta out-of-frame sequences, excess twin sharing was weaker, because having fewer shared sequences lowered the signal-to-noise ratio. Because the same donors could not be followed over many years, conclusions were based on cross-sectional statistical analysis. Fewer insertions were carried by abundant cord blood beta clonotypes, a similar but weaker trend appeared in young adult naive repertoires, and no such trend appeared in memory repertoires. Out-of-frame TCR alpha sequences shared between twins showed an excess of low generation-probability sequences compared with coincidental sharing between unrelated individuals.

Every donor in the study was a healthy Caucasian. The twin cohort comprised three pairs of female monozygotic twins, all aged roughly 18 to 30 years. Peripheral blood mononuclear cells were used as the source from which RNA for TCR libraries was isolated. In the germline V gene, CDR1 corresponds to MGHRA and CDR2 to YSYEKL. From the cysteine up to the phenylalanine, the CDR3 has a length of 14 residues. Solely the CDR3 DNA is kept, with 42 bases framed from the first base. At the junction V is shortened by 5 bases and J by 4 bases; bases outside the gene matches: 7. The library was made by 5' RACE. TCRdb lists the instrument as Illumina HiSeq 2000. Template switching added a universal primer binding site, and the final cDNA carried a unique molecular identifier that allowed TCR cDNA molecules to be counted accurately. First-strand cDNA for TCR alpha and beta chains was synthesized from specific primers in the conserved constant-segment region. Each cDNA library was double barcoded, with a SMART-Mk sample barcode plus Illumina barcodes, to control for contamination. TruSeq adapter sequences and Illumina sample barcodes were added in two successive PCR steps. TCR alpha and beta cDNA libraries were sequenced on the Illumina HiSeq platform with custom primers. The study's own analysis went as follows. Unique molecular identifiers were extracted from raw reads with MiGEC, and CDR3 positions were determined with MiXCR. Recombination models were inferred per individual with the repgenHMM and IGoR tools using an EM algorithm. The tcR package in R was used for shared clonotype analysis, with sharing normalized by the product of cloneset sizes. To study raw recombination free of thymic and clonal selection effects, out-of-frame nonproductive sequences were analyzed. TCRdb trimmed the raw reads at Q25, called clones with MiXCR and kept productive beta chains. Duplicate CDR3 protein sequences are folded into a single record with the most common DNA and genes. The authors' filters were not applied to this entry. Counted in this sample were approximately 600,000 distinct CDR3 sequences; more than 9% of them appeared once. The ten largest clones capture more than 2.5% of the sample.

A note on this clonotype: Its antigen is currently not known. The record has no base qualities; no much larger clone is one base away.

The same sample was also studied in work on yellow fever vaccine responses in identical twins. Looking at the second paper: The authors reported that the T cell response to vaccination in identical twins appeared partly convergent and partly personalized. In the study, vaccine-responding T cell clones were precisely tracked in identical twins.

The rearranged segments are TRBV4-1 and TRBJ1-2; 7 nucleotides in the junction match TRBD1. This TCR was recovered from a woman between 18 and 30 years old in good health. The sequenced sample consisted of PBMCs. The CDR3 region reads CASSSPGQSYGYTF. In nucleotides, the sequence is TGCGCCAGCAGCTCTCCGGGACAGAGCTATGGCTACACCTTC.